The present TCR beta chain was sequenced within a study of CD8 T cells in ankylosing spondylitis. General study points: The study identified a TCR beta motif of roughly eight highly homologous variants that appeared characteristic of ankylosing spondylitis blood. Disease-linked clones were CD8+ and relatively rare in peripheral blood. From matched ankylosing spondylitis synovial fluid, disease-linked clones were reportedly recovered at significantly enriched levels.

This CDR3 comprises 15 residues. J was trimmed by 3 bases and V by 2 bases; bases with no gene match: 7. CDR1 is SEHNR, CDR2 FQNEAQ, per germline (reference sequence). Quantitative 5'-RACE was performed with molecular barcodes, and it yielded the TCR beta libraries. A single record per CDR3 protein comes from TCRdb applying MiXCR to the 5' RACE reads. The sample records 150,000 to 200,000 distinct CDR3 sequences, under 15% being singletons. In its sample, this clonotype was seen many times. Its antigen is unidentified. The chain uses TRBV7-9 and TRBJ2-7, with 7 positions matching TRBD1. The receptor was isolated from a female donor with ankylosing spondylitis or in good health (not recorded which). Sequencing used blood, either unsorted or a sorted T cell fraction (not recorded which). Here the CDR3 DNA reads TGTGCCAGCAGCTTACCCCAGGCAGGGGGCTACGAGCAGTACTTC. Protein: CASSLPQAGGYEQYF.